The rows below give T cell receptor beta chains drawn from one sample of a study of vaccination and CD4 T cells after COVID-19. These receptors have no identified antigens. MiXCR was run by TCRdb on the PCR reads, yielding one entry per CDR3 protein. The table includes some 21,000 distinct CDR3 sequences, roughly half detected once. What was sequenced was CD4+ T cells from blood, cultured in vitro. These receptors came from a human donor who had recovered from COVID-19. The CDR3 runs from the conserved cysteine through the conserved F or W.

V gene | CDR3 protein
TRBV21-1 | CASPQAASGRDNEQFF
TRBV7-3 | CASSILAGGPLNTGELFF
TRBV24-1 | CATARGLYEQYF
TRBV6-1 | CASREAGVRTGELFF
TRBV2 | CASSVRGRETEAFF
TRBV27 | CASSSWTGSVNTQYF
TRBV6-1 | CASRGQGVSGSPLHF
TRBV19 | CASSKLAGSYNEQFF
TRBV19 | CASSSAGFGYTF
TRBV5-1 | CASRYLAVTYNEQFF
TRBV5-4 | CASSRTSGRVNTGELFF
TRBV6-5 | CASSLQGGGTEAFF
TRBV12-3/TRBV12-4 | CASSPGRPTDTQYF
TRBV27 | CASSSWTSNTGELFF
TRBV10-1 | CASSESMTSLYNEQFF
TRBV20-1 | CSARDWSVDPPQHF
TRBV7-3 | CASSLGAGTLNTEAFF
TRBV7-9 | CASSPLVQAYYGYTF
TRBV6-1 | CASSKQGVGYNEQFF
TRBV6-5 | CASSSLGGAPELFF
TRBV24-1 | CATRATYTGELFF
TRBV7-6 | CASSLRLAEETQYF
TRBV29-1 | CSVDGPQGLFF
TRBV11-3 | CASSPSHGLKNYGYTF
TRBV15 | CATSRDTRNYGYTF
TRBV27 | CASPSPQVMGF
TRBV7-2 | CGSSLGRAHNQPQHF
TRBV19 | CASSIGTATRGPQHF
TRBV19 | CATNGSPATNEKLFF
TRBV28 | CASSFGTNYEQYF
TRBV21-1 | CASIRSGYTF
TRBV5-4 | CASSLGGNTDTQYF
TRBV5-1 | CASSDLSGMNEQFF
TRBV12-3/TRBV12-4 | CASSRQMDQPQHF
TRBV6-1 | CANVLDGGGQPQHF
TRBV6-1 | CASSVQGTYEQYF
TRBV5-1 | CASSLGDRSLYEQYF
TRBV24-1 | CATSDRTGTYGYTF
TRBV6-5 | CASSYSEGTEAFF
TRBV27 | CASSLGGRTYEQYF
TRBV4-1 | CASSRDHSGRASGELFF
TRBV7-7 | CASSRSGLDETQYF
TRBV20-1 | CSARDVGNTGELFF
TRBV6-1 | CASSERAYTGELFF
TRBV18 | CASSPYRETLIAKNIQYF
TRBV28 | CASTPSGGPGANVLTF
TRBV7-9 | CASSLGRANTGNEKLFF
TRBV7-9 | CASSSGWPRSRSDSNEQFF
TRBV18 | CASSPGQGDEAFF
TRBV24-1 | CATSDLRPGWNEQFF
TRBV2 | CASSFDSSYEQYF
TRBV7-3 | CASSLYGTGGISNTEAFF
TRBV7-3 | CASSLYQGVTDTQYF
TRBV20-1 | CSAGRGASRNQPQHF
TRBV7-2 | CASSLVGTGGYTGELFF